This passage covers 7 T cell receptor beta chains from one sample sequenced in a study of human T cells and chemical hapten exposure. TCRdb re-called the RACE reads with MiXCR, one entry per CDR3 protein. The sample contains 190,000 or so distinct CDR3 sequences, around 25% of which appear only once. The time point is: patch test 3, about 24 weeks after DPC sensitization. As for treatment: therapeutic diphenylcyclopropenone sensitization with weekly scalp DPC. The sample here was whole blood, taken in connection with sensitization to the hapten diphenylcyclopropenone (DPC). The receptors derive from a woman aged 40 to 50 with alopecia areata. Some clones in this sample may be carry-over from other donors' samples.

The chain uses TRBV7-3 and TRBJ2-1, with D perhaps TRBD1 or TRBD2 (5 bases each). This CDR3 region has 14 residues. V dropped 6 bases and J dropped 6 bases, with 15 bases sitting between them. Germline loops: CDR1 SGHTA, CDR2 FQGTGA. The CDR3 DNA follows: TGTGCCAGCAGGTTAGGGGACCCGGGCAATGAGCAGTTCTTC. Translated, it gives CASRLGDPGNEQFF. The full variable domain, its missing parts supplied by reference TRBV7-3 and TRBJ2-1, is GAGVSQTPSNKVTEKGKYVELRCDPISGHTALYWYRQSLGQGPEFLIYFQGTGAADDSGLPNDRFFAVRPEGSVSTLKIQRTERGDSAVYLCASRLGDPGNEQFFGPGTRLTVL.

A few counts support this clonotype. The chain is built from TRBV24-1 and TRBJ2-3; D is perhaps TRBD2 (6 bases). The V and J ends lost 5 bases and 2 bases respectively, with 13 bases between them. This CDR3 comprises 15 residues. The V gene's germline CDR1 is KGHDR and CDR2 SFDVKD. The CDR3 reads CATSVGLAYTDTQYF. DNA of the CDR3: TGTGCCACCAGTGTGGGCCTAGCGTACACAGATACGCAGTATTTT.

The chain is built from TRBV6-1 and TRBJ2-3; weak D call: TRBD2 (5 bases). This CDR3 is 16 amino acids long. Germline V gene sequence: CDR1 MNHNS, CDR2 SASEGT. The ends were cut back, 8 bases at V and 0 bases at J, with 18 bases in the middle. CDR3 sequence (DNA): TGTGCCAGCTCTCCCCCGGGCGGACTTAGCACAGATACGCAGTATTTT. Residues: CASSPPGGLSTDTQYF.

This chain links TRBV28 with TRBJ2-7, with unresolved D. CDR3 length equals 15 residues. The V end lost 5 bases, the J end lost 4 bases, and 18 bases lay between the germline ends. CDR1 and CDR2 from the germline V gene are MDHEN and SYDVKM. In nucleotides, the CDR3 is TGTGCCAGCAGTACCAAATCAAGGATACCTTACGAGCAGTACTTC. Its protein is CASSTKSRIPYEQYF. Full variable domain (outside the CDR3, taken from reference TRBV28 and TRBJ2-7): DVKVTQSSRYLVKRTGEKVFLECVQDMDHENMFWYRQDPGLGLRLIYFSYDVKMKEKGDIPEGYSVSREKKERFSLILESASTNQTSMYLCASSTKSRIPYEQYFGPGTRLTVT.

In this sample, this clonotype turned up a few times. The rearrangement links TRBV5-5 to TRBJ1-2; D not resolved. Germline CDR1 is SGHKS and CDR2 is YYEKEE (reference sequence). The CDR3 has 15 residues. V was trimmed by 1 base and J by 3 bases, leaving 13 bases between them. The CDR3 here is CASSLRGLPDYGYTF. In DNA form, the CDR3 reads TGTGCCAGCAGCTTGAGAGGACTCCCGGACTATGGCTACACCTTC.

This clonotype was counted a few times. The chain couples TRBV2 to TRBJ2-5; the D gene is possibly TRBD1 (6 bases). Germline CDR1 is SNHLY and CDR2 is FYNNEI. With 6 bases removed from V and 1 base from J, the gap between germline ends came to 9 bases. The CDR3 contains 13 residues. CDR3 in DNA: TGTGCCAGCAGGCAGGGGATCCAAGAGACCCAGTACTTC. Residues: CASRQGIQETQYF.

For the CDR3, the DNA is TGTGCCATCAGAGGCGGTGCGGGAACCTACAATGAGCAGTTCTTC. It encodes CAIRGGAGTYNEQFF. This chain uses TRBV10-3 with TRBJ2-1, with D possibly being TRBD2 (6 bases). Per germline, CDR1 ENHRY and CDR2 SYGVKD. V lost 6 bases, J lost 2 bases, and 14 bases lay in between. This CDR3 spans 15 amino acids.